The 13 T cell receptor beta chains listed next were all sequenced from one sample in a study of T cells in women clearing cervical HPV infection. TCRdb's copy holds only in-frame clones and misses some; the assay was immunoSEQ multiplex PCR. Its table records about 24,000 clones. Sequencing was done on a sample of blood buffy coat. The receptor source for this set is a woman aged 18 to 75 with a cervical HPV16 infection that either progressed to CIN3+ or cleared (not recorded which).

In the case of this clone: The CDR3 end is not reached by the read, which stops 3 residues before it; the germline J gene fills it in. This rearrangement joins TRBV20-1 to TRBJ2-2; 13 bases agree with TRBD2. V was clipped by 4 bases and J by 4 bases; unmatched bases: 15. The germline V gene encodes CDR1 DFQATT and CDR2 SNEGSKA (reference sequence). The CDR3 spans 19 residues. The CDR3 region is CSAITGLAGVGTRTGELFF. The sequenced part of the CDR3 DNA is TGCAGTGCTATTACAGGACTAGCGGGAGTTGGAACTCGCACCGGGGAG.

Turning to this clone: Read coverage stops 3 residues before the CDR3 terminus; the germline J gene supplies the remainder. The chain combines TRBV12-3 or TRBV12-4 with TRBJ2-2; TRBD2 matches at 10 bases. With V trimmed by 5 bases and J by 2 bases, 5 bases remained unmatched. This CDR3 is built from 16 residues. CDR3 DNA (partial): TGTGCCAGCAGTGCGGCTAGCGGGGGTAACACCGGGGAG. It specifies CASSAASGGNTGE. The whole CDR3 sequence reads CASSAASGGNTGELFF.

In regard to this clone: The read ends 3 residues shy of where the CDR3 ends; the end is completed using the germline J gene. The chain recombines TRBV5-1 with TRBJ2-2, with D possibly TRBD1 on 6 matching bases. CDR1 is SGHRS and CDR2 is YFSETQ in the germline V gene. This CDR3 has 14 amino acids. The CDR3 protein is CASSLAQGREKLFF. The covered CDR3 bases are TGCGCCAGCAGCTTGGCCCAGGGGCGCGAAAAG.

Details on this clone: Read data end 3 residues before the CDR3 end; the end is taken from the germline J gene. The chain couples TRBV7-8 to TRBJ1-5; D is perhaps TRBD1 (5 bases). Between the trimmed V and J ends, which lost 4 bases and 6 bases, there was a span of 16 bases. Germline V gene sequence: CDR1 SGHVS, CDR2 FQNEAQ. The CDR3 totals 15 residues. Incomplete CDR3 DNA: TGTGCCAGCAGCTCTGGGACTTTAGGCGGTCAGCCC. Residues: CASSSGTLGGQP. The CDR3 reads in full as CASSSGTLGGQPQHF.

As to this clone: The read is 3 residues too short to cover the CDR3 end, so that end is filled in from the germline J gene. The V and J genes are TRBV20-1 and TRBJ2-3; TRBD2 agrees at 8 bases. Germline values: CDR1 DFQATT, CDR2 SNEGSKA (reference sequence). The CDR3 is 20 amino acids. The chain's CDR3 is CSASPIPPRRRGGALETQYF. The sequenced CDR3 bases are TGCAGTGCTAGCCCCATACCTCCTCGACGACGGGGGGGCGCTTTGGAGACG.

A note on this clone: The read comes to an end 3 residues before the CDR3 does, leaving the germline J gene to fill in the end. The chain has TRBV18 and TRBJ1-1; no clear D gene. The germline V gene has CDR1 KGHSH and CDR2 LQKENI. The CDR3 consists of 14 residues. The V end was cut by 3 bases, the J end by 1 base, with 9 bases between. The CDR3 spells CASSPRHKNTEAFF. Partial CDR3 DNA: TGTGCCAGCTCACCGCGACACAAGAACACTGAA.

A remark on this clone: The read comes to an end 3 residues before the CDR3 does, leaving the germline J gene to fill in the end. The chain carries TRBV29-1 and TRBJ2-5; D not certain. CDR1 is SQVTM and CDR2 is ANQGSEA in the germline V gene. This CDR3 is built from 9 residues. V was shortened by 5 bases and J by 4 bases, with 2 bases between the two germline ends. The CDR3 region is CSVRETQYF. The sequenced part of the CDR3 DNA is TGCAGCGTTCGAGAGACC.

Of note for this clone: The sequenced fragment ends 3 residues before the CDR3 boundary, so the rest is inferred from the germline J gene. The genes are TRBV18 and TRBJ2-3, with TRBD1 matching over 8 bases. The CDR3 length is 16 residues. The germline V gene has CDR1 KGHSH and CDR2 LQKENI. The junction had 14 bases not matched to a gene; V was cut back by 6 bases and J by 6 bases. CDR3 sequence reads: CASSIRQGTPPDTQYF. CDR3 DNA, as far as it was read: TGTGCCAGCTCGATTAGACAGGGGACTCCCCCGGATACG. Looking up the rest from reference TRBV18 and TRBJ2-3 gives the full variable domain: NAGVMQNPRHLVRRRGQEARLRCSPMKGHSHVYWYRQLPEEGLKFMVYLQKENIIDESGMPKERFSAEFPKEGPSILRIQQVVRGDSAAYFCASSIRQGTPPDTQYFGPGTRLTVL.

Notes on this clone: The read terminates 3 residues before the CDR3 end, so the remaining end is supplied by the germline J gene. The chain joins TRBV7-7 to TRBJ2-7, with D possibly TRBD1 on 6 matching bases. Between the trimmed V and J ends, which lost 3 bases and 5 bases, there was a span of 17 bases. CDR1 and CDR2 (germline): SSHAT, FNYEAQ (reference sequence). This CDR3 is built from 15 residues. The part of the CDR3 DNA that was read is TGTGCCAGCAGCTTGAAGGTTCCAGGGGCCCACGAG. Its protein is CASSLKVPGAHE. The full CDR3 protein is CASSLKVPGAHEQYF.

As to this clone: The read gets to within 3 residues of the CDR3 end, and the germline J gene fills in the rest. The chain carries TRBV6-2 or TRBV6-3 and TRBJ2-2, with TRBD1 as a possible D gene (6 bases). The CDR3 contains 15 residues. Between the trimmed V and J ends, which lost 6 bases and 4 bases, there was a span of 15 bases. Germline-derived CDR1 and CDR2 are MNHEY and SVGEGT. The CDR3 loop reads CASSHNRVGTGELFF. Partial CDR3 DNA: TGTGCCAGCAGCCACAACAGGGTTGGCACCGGGGAG.

The CDR3 is CASKRGNYGYTF. The covered CDR3 bases are TGTGCCAGCAAAAGGGGAAACTATGGC. This chain connects TRBV2 to TRBJ1-2, with a weak D call TRBD1 (5 bases). The CDR3 goes on 3 residues after the read ends, and that part is filled in from the germline J gene. CDR1 SNHLY and CDR2 FYNNEI come from the germline V gene. The CDR3 is made up of 12 amino acids. Trimming removed 7 bases at V and 2 bases at J, with 8 bases between.

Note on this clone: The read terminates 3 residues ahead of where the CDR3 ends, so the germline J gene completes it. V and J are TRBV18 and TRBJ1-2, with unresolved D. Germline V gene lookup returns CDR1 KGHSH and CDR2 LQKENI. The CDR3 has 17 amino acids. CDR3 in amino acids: CASSPPLLAPRSYDYTF. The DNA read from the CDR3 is TGTGCCAGCTCACCACCTTTACTAGCGCCGCGCTCCTACGAC.

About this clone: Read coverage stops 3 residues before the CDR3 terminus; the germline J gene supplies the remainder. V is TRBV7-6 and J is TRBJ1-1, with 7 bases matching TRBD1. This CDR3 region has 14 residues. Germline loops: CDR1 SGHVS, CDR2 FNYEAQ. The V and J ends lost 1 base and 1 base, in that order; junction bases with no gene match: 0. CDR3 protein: CASSLEGANTEAFF. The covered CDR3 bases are TGTGCCAGCAGCTTAGAGGGGGCGAACACTGAA.